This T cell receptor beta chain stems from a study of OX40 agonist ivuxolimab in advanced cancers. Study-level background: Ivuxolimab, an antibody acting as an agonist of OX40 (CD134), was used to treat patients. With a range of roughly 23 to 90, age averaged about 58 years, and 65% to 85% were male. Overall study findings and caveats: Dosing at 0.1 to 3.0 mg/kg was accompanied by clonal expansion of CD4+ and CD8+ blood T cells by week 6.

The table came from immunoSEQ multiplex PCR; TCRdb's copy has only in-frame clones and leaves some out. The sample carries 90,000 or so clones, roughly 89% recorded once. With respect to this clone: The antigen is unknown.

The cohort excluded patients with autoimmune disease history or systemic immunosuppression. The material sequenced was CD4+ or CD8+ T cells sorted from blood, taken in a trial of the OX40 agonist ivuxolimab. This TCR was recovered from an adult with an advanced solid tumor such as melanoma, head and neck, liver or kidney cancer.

CDR3 sequence: CAWSVGSAAYSNQPQHF. CDR3 coding DNA: TGTGCCTGGAGTGTAGGATCGGCAGCCTATAGCAATCAGCCCCAGCATTTT. The V call is TRBV30, the J call TRBJ1-5; D is unclear. Germline CDR1 GTSNPN, CDR2 SVGIG (reference sequence). Trimming removed 0 bases at V and 0 bases at J, with 15 bases between. This CDR3 is built from 17 residues.